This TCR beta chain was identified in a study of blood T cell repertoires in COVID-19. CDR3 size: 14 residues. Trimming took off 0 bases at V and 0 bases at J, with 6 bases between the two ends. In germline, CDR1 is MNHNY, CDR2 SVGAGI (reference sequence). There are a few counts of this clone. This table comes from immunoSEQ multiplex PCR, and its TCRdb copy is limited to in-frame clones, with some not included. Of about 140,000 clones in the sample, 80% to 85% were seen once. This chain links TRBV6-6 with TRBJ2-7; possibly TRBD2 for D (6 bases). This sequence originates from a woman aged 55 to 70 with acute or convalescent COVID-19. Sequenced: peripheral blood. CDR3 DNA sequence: TGTGCCAGCAGTTACTCTAGCGGCTCCTACGAGCAGTACTTC. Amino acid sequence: CASSYSSGSYEQYF.